This record covers a single T cell receptor (beta chain). The data are from a study of blood T cell repertoires in COVID-19. Germline CDR1 and CDR2: MNHEY and SVGAGI. Trimming pared 7 bases from V and 1 base from J, leaving 11 bases between. The CDR3 length is 13 residues. The repertoire was sequenced with immunoSEQ multiplex PCR; TCRdb's copy has only in-frame clones and lacks some. The sample consists of 88,000 or so clones, roughly 77% of them appearing once. The receptor comes from a human donor in a cohort sampled during active COVID-19. Sequenced material: peripheral blood. The chain links TRBV6-5 to TRBJ2-7; D is ambiguous. CDR3 protein: CASTADPSYEQYF. The DNA for the CDR3 is TGTGCCAGCACCGCAGATCCGTCCTACGAGCAGTACTTC.